This T cell receptor (beta chain) was captured in a study of beta chain features in type 1 diabetes. This clone was picked up a small number of times. Its specificity is unknown. The CDR3 is made up of 14 amino acids. Germline V gene data show CDR1 as LNHDA and CDR2 as SQIVND (reference sequence). Trimming took 6 bases from V and 10 from J, leaving 21 bases between them. The purity of all sorted populations exceeded 98%. Study-wide results and limits: Among patients with Type 1 diabetes, TCRB CDR3s were moderately but significantly shorter in every one of the four CD4+ subsets. Possible PCR preference for shorter templates applied equally to patients and controls.

Every isolated RNA sample was fully reverse transcribed, so sequencing captured expressed TCRB transcripts. Naive, central memory and regulatory T cell samples averaged roughly 3.7 million reads. Clones were read by immunoSEQ multiplex PCR, and TCRdb kept only the in-frame ones, dropping some. Of roughly 100,000 clones in the sample, approximately 30% were seen once. What was sequenced was central memory CD4+ T cells from blood. This TCR derives from a woman younger than 30 with type 1 diabetes. The chain has TRBV19 and TRBJ1-2; TRBD1 might be the D (6 bases). This chain's CDR3 is CASRVGQTRIDYTF. CDR3 coding DNA: TGTGCCAGTAGGGTTGGACAGACCCGCATAGACTACACCTTC.